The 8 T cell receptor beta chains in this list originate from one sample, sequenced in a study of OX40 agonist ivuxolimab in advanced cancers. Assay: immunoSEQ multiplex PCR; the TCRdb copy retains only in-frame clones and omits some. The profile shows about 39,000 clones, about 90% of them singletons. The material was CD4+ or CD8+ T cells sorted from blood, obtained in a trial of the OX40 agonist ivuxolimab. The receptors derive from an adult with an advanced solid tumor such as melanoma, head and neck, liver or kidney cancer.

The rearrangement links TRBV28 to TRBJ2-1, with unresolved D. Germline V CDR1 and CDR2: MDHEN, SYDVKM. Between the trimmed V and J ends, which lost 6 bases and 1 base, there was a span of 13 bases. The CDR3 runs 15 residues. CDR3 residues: CASSASSRSYNEQFF. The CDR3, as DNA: TGTGCCAGCAGCGCCAGTTCCAGGTCCTACAATGAGCAGTTCTTC.

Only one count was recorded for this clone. The CDR3 reads CASSTRTENGYTF. The CDR3 DNA is TGTGCCAGCAGCACCCGGACAGAGAATGGCTACACCTTC. The J gene is TRBJ1-2, the V gene TRBV11-2, with D possibly TRBD1 on 6 matching bases. The V gene's germline CDR1 is SGHAT and CDR2 FQNNGV. The CDR3 has 13 residues. V dropped 5 bases and J dropped 6 bases, with 13 bases sitting between them. Variable domain in full (rest from reference TRBV11-2 and TRBJ1-2): EAGVAQSPRYKIIEKRQSVAFWCNPISGHATLYWYQQILGQGPKLLIQFQNNGVVDDSQLPKDRFSAERLKGVDSTLKIQPAKLEDSAVYLCASSTRTENGYTFGSGTRLTVV.

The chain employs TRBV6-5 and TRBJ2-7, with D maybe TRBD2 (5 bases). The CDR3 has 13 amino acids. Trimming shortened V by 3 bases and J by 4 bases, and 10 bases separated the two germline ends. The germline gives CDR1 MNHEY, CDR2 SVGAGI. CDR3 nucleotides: TGTGCCAGCAGTTATTCAACGGGGTACGAGCAGTACTTC. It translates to CASSYSTGYEQYF.

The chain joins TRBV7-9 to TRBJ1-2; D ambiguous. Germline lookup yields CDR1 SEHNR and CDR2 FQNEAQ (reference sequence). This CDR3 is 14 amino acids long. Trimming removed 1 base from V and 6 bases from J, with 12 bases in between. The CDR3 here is CASSLGSAWDGYTF. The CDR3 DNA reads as TGTGCCAGCAGCTTAGGATCCGCATGGGATGGCTACACCTTC. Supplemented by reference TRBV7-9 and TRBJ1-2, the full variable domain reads DTGVSQNPRHKITKRGQNVTFRCDPISEHNRLYWYRQTLGQGPEFLTYFQNEAQLEKSRLLSDRFSAERPKGSFSTLEIQRTEQGDSAMYLCASSLGSAWDGYTFGSGTRLTVV.

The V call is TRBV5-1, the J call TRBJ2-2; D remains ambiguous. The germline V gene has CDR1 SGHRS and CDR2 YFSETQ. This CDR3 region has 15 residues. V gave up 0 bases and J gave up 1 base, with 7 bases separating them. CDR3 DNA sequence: TGCGCCAGCAGCTTGGGATTCGGGAACACCGGGGAGCTGTTTTTT. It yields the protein CASSLGFGNTGELFF.

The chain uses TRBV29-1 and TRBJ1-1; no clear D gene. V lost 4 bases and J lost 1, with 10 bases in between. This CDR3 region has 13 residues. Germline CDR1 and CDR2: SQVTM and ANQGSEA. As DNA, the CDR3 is TGCAGCGTTGTATTGGGCCAGAACACTGAAGCTTTCTTT. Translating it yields CSVVLGQNTEAFF.

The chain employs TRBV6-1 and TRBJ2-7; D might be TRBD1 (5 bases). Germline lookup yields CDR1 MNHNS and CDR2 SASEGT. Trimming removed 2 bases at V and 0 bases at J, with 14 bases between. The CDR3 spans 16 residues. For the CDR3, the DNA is TGTGCCAGCAGTGAACCTGGGGCGGCCAGCTCCTACGAGCAGTACTTC. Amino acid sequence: CASSEPGAASSYEQYF.

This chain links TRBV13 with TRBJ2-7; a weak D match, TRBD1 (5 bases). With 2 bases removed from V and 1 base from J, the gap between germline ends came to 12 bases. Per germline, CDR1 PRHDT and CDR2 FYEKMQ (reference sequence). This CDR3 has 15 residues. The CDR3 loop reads CASSLTDRPSYEQYF. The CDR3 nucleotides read TGTGCCAGCAGCTTAACCGACAGACCATCCTACGAGCAGTACTTC.